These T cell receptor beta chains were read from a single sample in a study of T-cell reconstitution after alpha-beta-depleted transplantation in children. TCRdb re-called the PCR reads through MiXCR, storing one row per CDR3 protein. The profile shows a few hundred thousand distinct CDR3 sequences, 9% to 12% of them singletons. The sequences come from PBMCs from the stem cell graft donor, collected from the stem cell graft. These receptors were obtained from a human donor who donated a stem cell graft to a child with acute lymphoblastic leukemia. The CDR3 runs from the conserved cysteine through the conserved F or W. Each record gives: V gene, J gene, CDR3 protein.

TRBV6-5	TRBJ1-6	CASSYSPRQTNSPLHF
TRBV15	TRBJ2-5	CATSRGDRALQETQYF
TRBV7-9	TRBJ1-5	CASSPGESSNQPQHF
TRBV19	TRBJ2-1	CASSIWGNNEQFF
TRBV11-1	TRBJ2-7	CASSAWTGGEQYF
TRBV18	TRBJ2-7	CASSPEEPTGGHEQYF
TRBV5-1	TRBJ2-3	CASSPALTDTQYF
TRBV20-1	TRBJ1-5	CSARGQGTQPQHF
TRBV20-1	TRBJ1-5	CSASLDPNQPQHF
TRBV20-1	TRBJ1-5	CSAGGTAYSNQPQHF
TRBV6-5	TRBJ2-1	CASSYSSQGGWNEQFF
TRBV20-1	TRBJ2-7	CSASPWDGPYEQYF
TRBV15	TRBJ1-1	CATSRGVDRGLTEAFF
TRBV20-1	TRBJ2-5	CSASSSGRRETQYF
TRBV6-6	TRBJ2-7	CAGGRTSYEQYF
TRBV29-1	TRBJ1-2	CSVVTGSQGYGYTF
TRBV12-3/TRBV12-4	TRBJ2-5	CASTSRGRETQYF
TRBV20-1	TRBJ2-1	CSARILGLVDNEQFF
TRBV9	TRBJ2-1	CASSARTGGESYNEQFF
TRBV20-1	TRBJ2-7	CSARGGGDYYEQYF
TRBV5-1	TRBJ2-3	CASSFRSRGIDTQYF
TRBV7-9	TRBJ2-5	CASSPMEGQETQYF
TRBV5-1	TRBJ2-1	CASSHINEQFF
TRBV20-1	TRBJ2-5	CSARGAGQRRETQYF
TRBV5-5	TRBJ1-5	CASSLGWPGDHYQPQHF
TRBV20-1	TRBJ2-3	CSATEQEGAEDTQYF
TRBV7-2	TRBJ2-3	CASSLVSGRSTDTQYF
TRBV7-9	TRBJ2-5	CASSYLLTSAQETQYF
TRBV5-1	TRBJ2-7	CASSVAGTGEYEQYF
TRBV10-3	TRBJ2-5	CAISPGLAGGKGPQETQYF
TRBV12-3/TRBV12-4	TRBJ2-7	CASSYHRGYEQYF
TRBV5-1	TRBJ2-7	CASSQEAYYEQYF
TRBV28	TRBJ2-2	CASSGGQGVRELFF
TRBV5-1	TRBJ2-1	CASSLDSANDEQFF
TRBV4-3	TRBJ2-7	CASSQGRGRYEQYF
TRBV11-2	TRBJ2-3	CASSLDPLAGVNTQYF